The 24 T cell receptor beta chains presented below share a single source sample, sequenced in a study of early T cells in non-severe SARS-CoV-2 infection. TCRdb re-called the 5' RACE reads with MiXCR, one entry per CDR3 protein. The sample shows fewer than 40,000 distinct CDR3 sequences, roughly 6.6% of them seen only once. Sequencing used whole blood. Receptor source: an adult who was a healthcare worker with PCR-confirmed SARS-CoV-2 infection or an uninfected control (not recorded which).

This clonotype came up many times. CDR3 in amino acids: CSAHRGALNNEQFF. DNA for the CDR3: TGCAGTGCCCACCGGGGGGCATTGAACAATGAGCAGTTCTTC. This chain links TRBV20-1 with TRBJ2-1, with a weak D call TRBD2 (7 bases). CDR3 size: 14 residues. Germline V gene lookup returns CDR1 DFQATT and CDR2 SNEGSKA (reference sequence). V lost 6 bases, J lost 5 bases, and 17 bases lay in between.

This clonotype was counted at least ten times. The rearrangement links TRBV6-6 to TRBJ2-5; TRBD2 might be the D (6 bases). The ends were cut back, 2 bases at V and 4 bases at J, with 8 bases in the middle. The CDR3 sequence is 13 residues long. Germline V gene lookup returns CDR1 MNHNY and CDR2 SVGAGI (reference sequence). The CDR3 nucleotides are TGTGCCAGCAGTTACGGAGGGCCAGAGACCCAGTACTTC. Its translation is CASSYGGPETQYF.

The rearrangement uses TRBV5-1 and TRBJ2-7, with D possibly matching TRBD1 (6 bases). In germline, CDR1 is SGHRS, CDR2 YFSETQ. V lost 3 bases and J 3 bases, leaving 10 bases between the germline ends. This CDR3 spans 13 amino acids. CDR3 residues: CASSYPRGYEQYF. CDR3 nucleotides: TGCGCCAGCAGCTATCCCAGGGGCTACGAGCAGTACTTC.

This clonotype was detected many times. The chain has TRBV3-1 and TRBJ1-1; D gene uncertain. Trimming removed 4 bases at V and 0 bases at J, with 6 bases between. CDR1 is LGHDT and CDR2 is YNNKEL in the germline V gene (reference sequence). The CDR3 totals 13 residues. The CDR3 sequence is CASSLSMNTEAFF. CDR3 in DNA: TGTGCCAGCAGCCTAAGTATGAACACTGAAGCTTTCTTT.

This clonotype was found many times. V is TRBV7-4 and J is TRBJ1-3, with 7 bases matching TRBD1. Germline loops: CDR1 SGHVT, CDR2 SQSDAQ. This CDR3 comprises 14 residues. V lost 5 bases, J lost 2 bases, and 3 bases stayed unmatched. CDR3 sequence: CASSDGTAGNTIYF. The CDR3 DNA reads TGTGCCAGCAGCGACGGGACAGCTGGAAACACCATATATTTT.

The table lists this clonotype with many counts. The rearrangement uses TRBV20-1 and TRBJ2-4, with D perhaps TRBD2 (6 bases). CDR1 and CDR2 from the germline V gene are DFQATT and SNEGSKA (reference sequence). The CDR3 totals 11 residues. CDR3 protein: CSGLEHNIQYF. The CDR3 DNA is TGCTCGGGACTGGAGCATAACATTCAGTACTTC.

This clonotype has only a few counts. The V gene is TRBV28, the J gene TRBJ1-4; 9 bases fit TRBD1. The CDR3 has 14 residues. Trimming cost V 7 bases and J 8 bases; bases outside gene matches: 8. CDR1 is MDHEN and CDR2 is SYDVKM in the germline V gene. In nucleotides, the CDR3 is TGTGCCAGCACCCTACAGGGGGCAAACGAAAAACTGTTTTTT. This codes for CASTLQGANEKLFF.

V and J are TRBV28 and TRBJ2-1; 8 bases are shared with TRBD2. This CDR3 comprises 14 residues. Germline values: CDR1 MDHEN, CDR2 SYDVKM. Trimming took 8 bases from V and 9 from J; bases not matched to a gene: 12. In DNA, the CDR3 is TGTGCCAGCTCCCCGGGACTAGTGATCAGTGAGCAGTTCTTC. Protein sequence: CASSPGLVISEQFF.

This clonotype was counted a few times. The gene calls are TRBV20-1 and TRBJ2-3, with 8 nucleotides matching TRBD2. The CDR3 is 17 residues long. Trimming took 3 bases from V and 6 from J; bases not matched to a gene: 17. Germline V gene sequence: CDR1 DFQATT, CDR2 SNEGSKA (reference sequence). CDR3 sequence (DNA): TGCAGTGCTAGTCCCGGGACTAGAATTGGGGGCAGTGATACGCAGTATTTT. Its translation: CSASPGTRIGGSDTQYF.

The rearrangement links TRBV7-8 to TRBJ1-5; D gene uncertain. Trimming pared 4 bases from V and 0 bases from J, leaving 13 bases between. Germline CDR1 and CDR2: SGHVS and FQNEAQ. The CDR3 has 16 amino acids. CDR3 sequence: CASSSTSVPSNQPQHF. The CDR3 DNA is TGTGCCAGCAGCTCGACCAGCGTCCCTAGCAATCAGCCCCAGCATTTT.

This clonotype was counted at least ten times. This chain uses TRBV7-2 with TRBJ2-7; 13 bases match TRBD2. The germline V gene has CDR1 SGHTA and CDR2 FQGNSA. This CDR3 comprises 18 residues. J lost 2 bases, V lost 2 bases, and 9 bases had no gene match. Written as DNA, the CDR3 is TGTGCCAGCAGCTTATCCTCGACTAGCGGGAGGACTACCTACGAGCAGTACTTC. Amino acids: CASSLSSTSGRTTYEQYF. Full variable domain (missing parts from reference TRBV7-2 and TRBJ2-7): GAGVSQSPSNKVTEKGKDVELRCDPISGHTALYWYRQSLGQGLEFLIYFQGNSAPDKSGLPSDRFSAERTGGSVSTLTIQRTQQEDSAVYLCASSLSSTSGRTTYEQYFGPGTRLTVT.

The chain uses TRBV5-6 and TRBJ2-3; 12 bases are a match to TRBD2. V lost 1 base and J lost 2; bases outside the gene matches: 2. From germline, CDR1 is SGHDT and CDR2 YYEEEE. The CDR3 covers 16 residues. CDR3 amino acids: CASSLRLAGATDTQYF. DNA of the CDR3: TGTGCCAGCAGCTTGCGACTAGCGGGAGCCACAGATACGCAGTATTTT. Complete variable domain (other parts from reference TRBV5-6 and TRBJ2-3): DAGVTQSPTHLIKTRGQQVTLRCSPKSGHDTVSWYQQALGQGPQFIFQYYEEEERQRGNFPDRFSGHQFPNYSSELNVNALLLGDSALYLCASSLRLAGATDTQYFGPGTRLTVL.

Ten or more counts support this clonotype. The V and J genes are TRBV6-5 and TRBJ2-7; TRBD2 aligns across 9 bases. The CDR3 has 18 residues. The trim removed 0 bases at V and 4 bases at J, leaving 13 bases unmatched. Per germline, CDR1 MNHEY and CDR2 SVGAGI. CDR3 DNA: TGTGCCAGCAGTTACTCGATGGCGGGAGGGCTTGTTAAGTACGAGCAGTACTTC. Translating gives CASSYSMAGGLVKYEQYF.

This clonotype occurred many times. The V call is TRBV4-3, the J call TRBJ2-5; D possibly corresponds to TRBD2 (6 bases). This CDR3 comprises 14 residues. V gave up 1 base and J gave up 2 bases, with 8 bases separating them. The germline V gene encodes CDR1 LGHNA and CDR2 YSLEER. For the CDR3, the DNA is TGCGCCAGCAGCCAAGGCCTAGCGCAAGAGACCCAGTACTTC. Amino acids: CASSQGLAQETQYF.

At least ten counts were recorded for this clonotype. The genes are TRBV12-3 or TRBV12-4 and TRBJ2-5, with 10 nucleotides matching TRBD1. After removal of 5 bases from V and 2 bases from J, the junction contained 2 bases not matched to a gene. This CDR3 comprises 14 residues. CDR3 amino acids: CASSPGQGQETQYF. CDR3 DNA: TGTGCCAGCAGTCCGGGACAGGGGCAAGAGACCCAGTACTTC.

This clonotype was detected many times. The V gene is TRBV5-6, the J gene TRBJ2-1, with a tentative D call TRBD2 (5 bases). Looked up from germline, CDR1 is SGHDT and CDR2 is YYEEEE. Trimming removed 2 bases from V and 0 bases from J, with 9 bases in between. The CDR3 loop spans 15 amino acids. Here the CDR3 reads CASSFEGTSYNEQFF. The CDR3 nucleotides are TGTGCCAGCAGCTTTGAGGGAACCTCCTACAATGAGCAGTTCTTC.

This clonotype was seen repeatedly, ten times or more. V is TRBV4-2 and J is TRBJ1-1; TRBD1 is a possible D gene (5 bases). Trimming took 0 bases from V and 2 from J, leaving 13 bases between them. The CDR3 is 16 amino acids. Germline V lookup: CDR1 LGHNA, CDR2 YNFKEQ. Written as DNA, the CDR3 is TGTGCCAGCAGCCAAGAAGACGGCAGGGTAAACACTGAAGCTTTCTTT. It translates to CASSQEDGRVNTEAFF.

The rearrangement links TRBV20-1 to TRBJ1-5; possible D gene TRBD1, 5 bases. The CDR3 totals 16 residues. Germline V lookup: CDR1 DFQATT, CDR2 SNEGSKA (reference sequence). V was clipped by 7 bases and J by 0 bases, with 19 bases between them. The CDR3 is CSVPPAGIFSNQPQHF. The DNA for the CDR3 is TGCAGTGTCCCCCCGGCAGGGATCTTTAGCAATCAGCCCCAGCATTTT.

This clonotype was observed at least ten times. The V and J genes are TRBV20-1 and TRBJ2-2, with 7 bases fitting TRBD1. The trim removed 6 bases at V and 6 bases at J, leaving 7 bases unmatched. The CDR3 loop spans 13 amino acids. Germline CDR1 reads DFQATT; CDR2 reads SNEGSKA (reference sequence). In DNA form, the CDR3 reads TGCAGTGCCCCTGACACAGGGGCCGGGGAGCTGTTTTTT. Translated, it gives CSAPDTGAGELFF.

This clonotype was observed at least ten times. CDR3 in amino acids: CAIRTPKVGYTF. The CDR3 DNA reads as TGTGCCATCAGGACACCCAAGGTTGGCTACACCTTC. The V call is TRBV10-3, the J call TRBJ1-2; D unclear. V dropped 6 bases and J dropped 7 bases, with 12 bases sitting between them. CDR3 length equals 12 residues. Germline V gene sequence: CDR1 ENHRY, CDR2 SYGVKD.

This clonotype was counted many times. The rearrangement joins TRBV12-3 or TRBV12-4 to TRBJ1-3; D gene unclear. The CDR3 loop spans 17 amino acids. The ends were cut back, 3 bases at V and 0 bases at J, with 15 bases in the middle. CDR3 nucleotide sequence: TGTGCCAGCAGTTTTCTTAGCAGCGGGAGCTCTGGAAACACCATATATTTT. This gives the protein CASSFLSSGSSGNTIYF.

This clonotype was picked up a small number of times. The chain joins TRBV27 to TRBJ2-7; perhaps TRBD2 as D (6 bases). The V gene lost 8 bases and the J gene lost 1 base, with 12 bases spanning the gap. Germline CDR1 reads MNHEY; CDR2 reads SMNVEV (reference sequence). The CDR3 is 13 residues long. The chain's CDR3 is CASEIAASYEQYF. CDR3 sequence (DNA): TGTGCCAGCGAAATAGCGGCATCCTACGAGCAGTACTTC.

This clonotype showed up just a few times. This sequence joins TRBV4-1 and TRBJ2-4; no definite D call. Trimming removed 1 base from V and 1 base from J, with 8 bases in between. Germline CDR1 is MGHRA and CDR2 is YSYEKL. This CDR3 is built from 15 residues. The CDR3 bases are TGCGCCAGCAGCCAAGTCGGTCAGGCCAAAAACATTCAGTACTTC. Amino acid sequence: CASSQVGQAKNIQYF.

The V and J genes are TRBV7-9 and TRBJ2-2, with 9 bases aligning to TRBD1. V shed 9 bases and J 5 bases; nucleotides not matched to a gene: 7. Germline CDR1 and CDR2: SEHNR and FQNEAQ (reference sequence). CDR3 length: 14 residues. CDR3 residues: CASSWTGETGELFF. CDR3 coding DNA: TGTGCCAGTTCCTGGACAGGGGAGACCGGGGAGCTGTTTTTT.